This entry concerns a single T cell receptor (beta chain). What it recognizes is unknown. The data are from a study of identical twins. A universal primer site was incorporated via template switching, and the cDNA contained unique molecular identifiers. Each CDR3 protein is one row after TCRdb ran MiXCR on the 5' RACE reads. Among 450,000 to 650,000 distinct CDR3 sequences, roughly 15% were seen once, and the ten largest hold 0.35% to 0.45%. The V gene lost 2 bases and the J gene lost 6 bases, with 10 bases spanning the gap. Per the germline V gene, CDR1 is SNHLY and CDR2 is FYNNEI. This CDR3 spans 14 amino acids. Whole-study findings and limits: These conclusions were based on statistical analysis (cross-sectional, not following the same donors). There were fewer insertions in abundant cord blood beta clonotypes, but memory repertoires showed no such pattern.

In addition, the sample was reused for a study of yellow fever vaccine responses in identical twins.

The sequence derives from a woman younger than 30 in good health. The chain has TRBV2 and TRBJ2-2, with D possibly being TRBD2 (6 bases). Sequencing was carried out using CD4+ T cells sorted from blood. This chain's CDR3 is CASSESGVAGELFF. The CDR3 DNA is TGTGCCAGCAGTGAATCGGGGGTTGCCGGGGAGCTGTTTTTT.